This T cell receptor (beta chain) is drawn from a study of shared clonotypes between healthy human individuals. The CDR3 has 14 residues. Germline assignment: CDR1 SGHRS and CDR2 YFSETQ. V lost 0 bases and J 6 bases, leaving 11 bases between the germline ends. Memory CD4+ cells were the fraction left after CD45RA+ naive selection. In the study's own analysis: ImmunoSEQ sequences covered only the junction and lacked quality scores; filtering therefore differed. Repertoires were generated with immunoSEQ multiplex PCR, while TCRdb's copy carries only in-frame clones and drops some. V, J and clone size derive from that table, while D and trimming were established from the DNA sequence. The profile shows 950,000 to 1,100,000 clones, about 80% of them singletons. On this clone: Its antigen is not identified.

Overall study results and limits: Naive subsets generally had larger estimated richness than memory subsets.

The clonotype comes from a man aged 18 to 35 in good health. Some clones in this sample may be carry-over from other donors' samples. V and J are TRBV5-1 and TRBJ2-3; weak D call: TRBD1 (5 bases). Input material: memory CD4+ T cells from PBMCs. The subset: CD45RA-negative fraction. CDR3 nucleotides: TGCGCCAGCAGCTTGGGACAGCCAGGGGATACGCAGTATTTT. Amino acid sequence: CASSLGQPGDTQYF.